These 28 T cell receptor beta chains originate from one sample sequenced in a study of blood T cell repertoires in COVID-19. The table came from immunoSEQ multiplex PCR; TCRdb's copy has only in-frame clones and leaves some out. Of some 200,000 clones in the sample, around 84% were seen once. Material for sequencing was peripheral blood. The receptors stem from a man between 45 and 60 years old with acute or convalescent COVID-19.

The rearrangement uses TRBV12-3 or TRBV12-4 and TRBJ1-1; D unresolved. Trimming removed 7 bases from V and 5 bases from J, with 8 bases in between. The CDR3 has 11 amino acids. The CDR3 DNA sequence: TGTGCCAGCAAAAAAGCGACTGAAGCTTTCTTT. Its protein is CASKKATEAFF.

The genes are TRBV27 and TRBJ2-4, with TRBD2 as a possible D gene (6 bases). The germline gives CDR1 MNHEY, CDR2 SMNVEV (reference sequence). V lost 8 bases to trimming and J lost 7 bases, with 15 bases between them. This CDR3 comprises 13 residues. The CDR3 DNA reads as TGTGCCAGCGGGGGGTCGGGTTCGAACATTCAGTACTTC. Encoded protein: CASGGSGSNIQYF.

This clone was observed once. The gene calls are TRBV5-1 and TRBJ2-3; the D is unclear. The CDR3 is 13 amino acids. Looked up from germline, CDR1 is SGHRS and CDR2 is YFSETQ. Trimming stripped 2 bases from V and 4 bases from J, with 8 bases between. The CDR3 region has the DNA TGCGCCAGCAGCTTACCAGGCCCAGATACGCAGTATTTT. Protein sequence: CASSLPGPDTQYF.

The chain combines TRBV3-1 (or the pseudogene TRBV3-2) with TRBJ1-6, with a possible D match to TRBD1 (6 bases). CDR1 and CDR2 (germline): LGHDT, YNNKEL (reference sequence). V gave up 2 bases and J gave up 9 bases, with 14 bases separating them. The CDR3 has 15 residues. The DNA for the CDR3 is TGTGCCAGCAGCCAATATCAGGACAGATCTTCACCCCTCCACTTT. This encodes CASSQYQDRSSPLHF.

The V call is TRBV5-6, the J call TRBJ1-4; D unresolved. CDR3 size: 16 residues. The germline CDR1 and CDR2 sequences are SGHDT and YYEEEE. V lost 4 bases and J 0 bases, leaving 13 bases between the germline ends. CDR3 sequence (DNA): TGTGCCAGCAGCCCTAACGCCCGGGCAACTAATGAAAAACTGTTTTTT. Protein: CASSPNARATNEKLFF.

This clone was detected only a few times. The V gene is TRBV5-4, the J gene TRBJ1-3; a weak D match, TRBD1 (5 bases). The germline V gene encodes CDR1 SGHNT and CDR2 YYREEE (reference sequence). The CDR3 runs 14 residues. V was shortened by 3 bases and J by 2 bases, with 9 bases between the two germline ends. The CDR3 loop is CASSSPGTGNTIYF. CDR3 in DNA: TGTGCCAGCAGCTCCCCAGGGACTGGAAACACCATATATTTT.

CDR3 protein: CASSPRQNTGELFF. The CDR3 DNA reads TGTGCCAGCAGCCCACGACAGAACACCGGGGAGCTGTTTTTT. This chain links TRBV7-9 with TRBJ2-2; D gene unclear. V was clipped by 5 bases and J by 1 base, with 8 bases between them. This CDR3 contains 14 residues. In germline, CDR1 is SEHNR, CDR2 FQNEAQ (reference sequence).

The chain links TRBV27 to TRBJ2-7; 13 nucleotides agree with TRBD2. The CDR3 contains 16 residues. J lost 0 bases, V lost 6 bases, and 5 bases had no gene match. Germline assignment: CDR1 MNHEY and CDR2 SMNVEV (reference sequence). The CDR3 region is CASRKLAGGLSYEQYF. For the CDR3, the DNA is TGTGCCAGCAGGAAACTAGCGGGGGGGCTCTCCTACGAGCAGTACTTC.

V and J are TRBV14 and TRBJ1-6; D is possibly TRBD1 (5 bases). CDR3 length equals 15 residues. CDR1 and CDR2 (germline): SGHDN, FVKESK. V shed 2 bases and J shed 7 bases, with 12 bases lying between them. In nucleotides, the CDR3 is TGTGCCAGCAGCCAAAGGGGCGAGACGAATTCACCCCTCCACTTT. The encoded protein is CASSQRGETNSPLHF.

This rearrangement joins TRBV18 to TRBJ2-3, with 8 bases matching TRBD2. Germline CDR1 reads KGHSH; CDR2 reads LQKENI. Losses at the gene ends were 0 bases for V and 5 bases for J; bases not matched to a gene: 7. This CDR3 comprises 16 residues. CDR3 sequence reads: CASSPPVSGVGDTQYF. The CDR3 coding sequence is TGTGCCAGCTCACCACCTGTTAGCGGGGTGGGAGATACGCAGTATTTT. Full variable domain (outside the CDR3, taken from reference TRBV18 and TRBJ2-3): NAGVMQNPRHLVRRRGQEARLRCSPMKGHSHVYWYRQLPEEGLKFMVYLQKENIIDESGMPKERFSAEFPKEGPSILRIQQVVRGDSAAYFCASSPPVSGVGDTQYFGPGTRLTVL.

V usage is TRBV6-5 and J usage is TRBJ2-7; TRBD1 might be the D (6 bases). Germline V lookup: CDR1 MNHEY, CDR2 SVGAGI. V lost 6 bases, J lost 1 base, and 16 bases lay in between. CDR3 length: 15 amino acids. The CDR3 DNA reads TGTGCCAGCAGGCTACGCCGGGACATTTCCTACGAGCAGTACTTC. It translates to CASRLRRDISYEQYF.

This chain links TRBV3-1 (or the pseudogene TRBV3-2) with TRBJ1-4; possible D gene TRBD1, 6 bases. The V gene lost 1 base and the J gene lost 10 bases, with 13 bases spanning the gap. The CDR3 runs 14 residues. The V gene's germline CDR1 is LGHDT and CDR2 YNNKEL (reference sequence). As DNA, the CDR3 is TGTGCCAGCAGCCAAGGGGGGGGCGCGGTAAAACTGTTTTTT. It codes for CASSQGGGAVKLFF.

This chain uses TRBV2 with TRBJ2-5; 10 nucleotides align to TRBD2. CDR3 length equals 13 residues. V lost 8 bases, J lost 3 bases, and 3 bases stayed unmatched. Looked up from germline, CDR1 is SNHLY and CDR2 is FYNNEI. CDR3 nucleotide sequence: TGTGCCAGCTCCGGACTAGCGGAAGAGACCCAGTACTTC. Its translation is CASSGLAEETQYF.

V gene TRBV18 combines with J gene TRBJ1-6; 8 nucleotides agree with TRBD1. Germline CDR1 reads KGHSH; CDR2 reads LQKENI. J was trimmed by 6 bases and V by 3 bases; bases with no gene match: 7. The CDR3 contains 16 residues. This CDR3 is CASSPQGAKVNSPLHF. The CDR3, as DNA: TGTGCCAGCTCACCCCAGGGGGCCAAGGTTAATTCACCCCTCCACTTT. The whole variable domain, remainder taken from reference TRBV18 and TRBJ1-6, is NAGVMQNPRHLVRRRGQEARLRCSPMKGHSHVYWYRQLPEEGLKFMVYLQKENIIDESGMPKERFSAEFPKEGPSILRIQQVVRGDSAAYFCASSPQGAKVNSPLHFGNGTRLTVT.

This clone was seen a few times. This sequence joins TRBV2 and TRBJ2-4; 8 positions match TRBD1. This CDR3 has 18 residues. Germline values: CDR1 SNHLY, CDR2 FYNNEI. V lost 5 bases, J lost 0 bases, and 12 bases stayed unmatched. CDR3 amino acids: CASSKDRAGRLAKNIQYF. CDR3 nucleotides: TGTGCCAGCAGTAAGGACAGGGCGGGACGTTTAGCCAAAAACATTCAGTACTTC.

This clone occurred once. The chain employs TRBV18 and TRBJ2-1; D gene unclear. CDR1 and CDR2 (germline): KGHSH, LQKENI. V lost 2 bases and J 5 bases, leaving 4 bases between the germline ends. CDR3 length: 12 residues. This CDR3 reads CASSPVNNEQFF. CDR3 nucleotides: TGTGCCAGCTCACCAGTCAACAATGAGCAGTTCTTC.

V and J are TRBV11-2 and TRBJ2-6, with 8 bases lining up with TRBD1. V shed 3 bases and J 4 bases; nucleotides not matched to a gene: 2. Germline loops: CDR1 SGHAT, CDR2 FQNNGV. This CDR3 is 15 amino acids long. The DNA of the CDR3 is TGTGCCAGCAGCTTCAGGGGGCAGGGGGCCAACGTCCTGACTTTC. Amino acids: CASSFRGQGANVLTF.

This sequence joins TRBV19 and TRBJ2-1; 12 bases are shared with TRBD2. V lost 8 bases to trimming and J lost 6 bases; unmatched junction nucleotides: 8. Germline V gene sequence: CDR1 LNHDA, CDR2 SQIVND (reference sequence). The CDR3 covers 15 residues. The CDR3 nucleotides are TGTGCCAGTGGGCTCCTAGCGGGGGGGTTCAATGAGCAGTTCTTC. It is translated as CASGLLAGGFNEQFF.

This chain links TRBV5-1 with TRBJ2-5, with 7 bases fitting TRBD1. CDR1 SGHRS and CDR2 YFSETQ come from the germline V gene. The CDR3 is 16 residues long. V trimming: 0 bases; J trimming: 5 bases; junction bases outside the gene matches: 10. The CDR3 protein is CASSLALVGTVETQYF. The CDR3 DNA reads TGCGCCAGCAGCTTGGCCTTGGTTGGGACAGTCGAGACCCAGTACTTC.

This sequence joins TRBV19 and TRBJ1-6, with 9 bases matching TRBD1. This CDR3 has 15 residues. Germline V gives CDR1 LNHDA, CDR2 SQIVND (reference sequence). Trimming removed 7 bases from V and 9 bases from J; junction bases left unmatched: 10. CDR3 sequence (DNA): TGTGCCAGTACTCGCACCGGGACAGGGTTTTCACCCCTCCACTTT. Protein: CASTRTGTGFSPLHF.

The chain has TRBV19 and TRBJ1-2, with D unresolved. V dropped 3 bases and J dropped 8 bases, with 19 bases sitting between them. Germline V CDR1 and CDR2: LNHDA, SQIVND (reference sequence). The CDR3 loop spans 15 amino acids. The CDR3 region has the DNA TGTGCCAGTAGTATCGGGATGGTTTCGGTGTTCGGCTACACCTTC. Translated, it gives CASSIGMVSVFGYTF. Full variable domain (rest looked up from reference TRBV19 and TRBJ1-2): DGGITQSPKYLFRKEGQNVTLSCEQNLNHDAMYWYRQDPGQGLRLIYYSQIVNDFQKGDIAEGYSVSREKKESFPLTVTSAQKNPTAFYLCASSIGMVSVFGYTFGSGTRLTVV.

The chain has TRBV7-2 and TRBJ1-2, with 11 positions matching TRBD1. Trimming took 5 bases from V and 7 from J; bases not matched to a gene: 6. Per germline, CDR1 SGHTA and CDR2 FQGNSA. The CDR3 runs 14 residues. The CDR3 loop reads CASSDGQGAGGYTF. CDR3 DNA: TGTGCCAGCAGCGATGGACAGGGGGCGGGTGGCTACACCTTC.

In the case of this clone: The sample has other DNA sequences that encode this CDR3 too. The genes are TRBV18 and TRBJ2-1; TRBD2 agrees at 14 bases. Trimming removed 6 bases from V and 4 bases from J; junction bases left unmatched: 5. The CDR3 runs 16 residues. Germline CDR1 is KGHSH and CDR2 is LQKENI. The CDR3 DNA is TGTGCCAGCTCTCCGACTAGCGGGGGGGCTTACAATGAGCAGTTCTTC. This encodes CASSPTSGGAYNEQFF.

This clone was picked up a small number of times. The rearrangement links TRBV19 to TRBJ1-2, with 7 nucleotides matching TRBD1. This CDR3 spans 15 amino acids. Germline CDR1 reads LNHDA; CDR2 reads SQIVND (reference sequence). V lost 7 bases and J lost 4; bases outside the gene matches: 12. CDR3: CASTPRTGHSYGYTF. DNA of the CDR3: TGTGCCAGTACCCCACGGACAGGTCACAGCTATGGCTACACCTTC.

The CDR3 DNA sequence: TGTGCCAGCAGTAGGGACAGGGACTACACCGGGGAGCTGTTTTTT. Translated: CASSRDRDYTGELFF. The chain links TRBV6-5 to TRBJ2-2; 9 bases align to TRBD1. The CDR3 consists of 15 residues. The V gene's germline CDR1 is MNHEY and CDR2 SVGAGI. The V gene end was trimmed by 5 bases and the J gene end by 3 bases; junction bases not matched to a gene: 4.

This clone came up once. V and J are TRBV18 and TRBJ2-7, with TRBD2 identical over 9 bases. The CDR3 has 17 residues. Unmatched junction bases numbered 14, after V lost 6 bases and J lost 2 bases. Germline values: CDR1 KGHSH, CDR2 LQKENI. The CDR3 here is CASSSLASGAEAYEQYF. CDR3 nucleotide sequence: TGTGCCAGCTCGTCCCTGGCTAGCGGGGCGGAAGCCTACGAGCAGTACTTC.

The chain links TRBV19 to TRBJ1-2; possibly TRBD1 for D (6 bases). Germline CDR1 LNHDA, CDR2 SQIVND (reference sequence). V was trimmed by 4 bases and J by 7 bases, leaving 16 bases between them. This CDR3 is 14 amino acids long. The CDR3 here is CASSTDRISGGYTF. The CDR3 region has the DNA TGTGCCAGTAGTACCGACAGGATTTCAGGTGGCTACACCTTC.

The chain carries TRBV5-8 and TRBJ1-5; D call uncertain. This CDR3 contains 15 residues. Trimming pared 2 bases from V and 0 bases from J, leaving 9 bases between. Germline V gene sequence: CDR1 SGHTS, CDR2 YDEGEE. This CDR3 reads CASSFERGSNQPQHF. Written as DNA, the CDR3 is TGTGCCAGCAGCTTCGAACGGGGTAGCAATCAGCCCCAGCATTTT.